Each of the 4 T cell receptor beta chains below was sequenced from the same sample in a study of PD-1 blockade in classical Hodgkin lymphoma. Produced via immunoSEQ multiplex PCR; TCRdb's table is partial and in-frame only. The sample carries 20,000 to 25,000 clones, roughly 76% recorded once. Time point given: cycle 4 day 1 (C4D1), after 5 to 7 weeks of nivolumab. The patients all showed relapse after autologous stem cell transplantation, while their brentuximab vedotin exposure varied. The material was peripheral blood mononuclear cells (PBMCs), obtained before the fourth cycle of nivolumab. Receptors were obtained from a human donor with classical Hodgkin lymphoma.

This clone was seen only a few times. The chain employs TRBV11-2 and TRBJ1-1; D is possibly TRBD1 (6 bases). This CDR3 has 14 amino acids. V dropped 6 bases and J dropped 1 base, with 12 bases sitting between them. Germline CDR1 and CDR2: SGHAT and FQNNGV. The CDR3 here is CASSYGRGNTEAFF. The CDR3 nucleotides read TGTGCCAGCAGTTATGGCAGGGGGAACACTGAAGCTTTCTTT.

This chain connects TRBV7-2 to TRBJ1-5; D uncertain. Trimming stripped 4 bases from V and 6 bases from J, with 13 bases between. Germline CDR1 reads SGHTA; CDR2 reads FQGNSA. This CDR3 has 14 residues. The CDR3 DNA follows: TGTGCCAGCAGCTCAAACACCGGCGGTCAGCCCCAGCATTTT. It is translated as CASSSNTGGQPQHF.

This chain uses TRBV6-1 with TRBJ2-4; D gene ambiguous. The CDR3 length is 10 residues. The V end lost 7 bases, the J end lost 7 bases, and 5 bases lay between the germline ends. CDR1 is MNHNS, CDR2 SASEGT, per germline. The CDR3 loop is CASNSNIQYF. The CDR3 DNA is TGTGCCAGCAACAGCAACATTCAGTACTTC.

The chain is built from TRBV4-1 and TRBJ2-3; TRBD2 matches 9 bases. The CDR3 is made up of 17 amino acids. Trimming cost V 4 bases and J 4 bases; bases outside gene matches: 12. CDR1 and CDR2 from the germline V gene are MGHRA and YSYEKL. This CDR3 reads CASSPPPGLALSDTQYF. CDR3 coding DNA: TGCGCCAGCAGCCCGCCCCCGGGACTAGCACTATCAGATACGCAGTATTTT.